The following is a T cell receptor (beta chain) sequence with its context. The antigen remains unidentified. One junction end disagrees with the germline gene, perhaps due to a read error. The entry originates in a study of blood T cells in healthy people across ages. RNA extraction gave at least 5.5 micrograms of total RNA per sample. Overall study results and limits: Underestimates were what the diversity estimates from one million T cells were considered to be.

Then a second PCR, running about 6 to 11 cycles, was carried out with a sample-barcoded 5' primer and a J-beta primer mix. TCRdb itself ran the 5' RACE reads through MiXCR, one entry per CDR3 protein. Seen here are about 780,000 distinct CDR3 sequences, around two thirds observed once, and the top ten hold roughly a quarter. The CDR3 runs to 16 residues. Germline-derived CDR1 and CDR2 are MNHEY and SVGAGI. Sequenced input: blood. The receptor comes from a young man in good health. The V and J genes are TRBV6-5 and TRBJ1-2; D might be TRBD1 (5 bases). The CDR3 DNA sequence: TGTACCAGCAGTTACTCGTCGCTCTGGGGGAACTATGGCTACACCTTC. It specifies CTSSYSSLWGNYGYTF.